Each of the 30 T cell receptor beta chains below was sequenced from the same sample in a study of radiotherapy plus CTLA-4 blockade in lung cancer. Clones were sequenced by immunoSEQ multiplex PCR, and TCRdb holds only the in-frame ones, with some missing. The sample yields tens of thousands of clones, roughly 80% seen once. The sequenced sample was peripheral blood, obtained from a patient treated with radiotherapy plus ipilimumab. The source is a human donor with non-small cell lung cancer that progressed on radiotherapy plus ipilimumab.

The gene calls are TRBV7-3 and TRBJ2-7; 10 bases align to TRBD2. With V trimmed by 2 bases and J by 2 bases, 9 bases remained unmatched. This CDR3 spans 17 amino acids. Germline-derived CDR1 and CDR2 are SGHTA and FQGTGA. The CDR3 DNA sequence: TGTGCCAGCAGCTTAGGGTCCGGGACTAGCGAGACCTACGAGCAGTACGTC. Translated, it gives CASSLGSGTSETYEQYV.

The chain recombines TRBV11-2 with TRBJ2-7; D might be TRBD2 (6 bases). This CDR3 comprises 14 residues. CDR1 and CDR2 (germline): SGHAT, FQNNGV. V lost 4 bases to trimming and J lost 2 bases, with 12 bases between them. The CDR3 is CASSYWGTPYEQYF. The DNA for the CDR3 is TGTGCCAGCAGCTACTGGGGGACTCCCTACGAGCAGTACTTC.

The chain carries TRBV13 and TRBJ2-7; 11 positions agree with TRBD2. Germline CDR1 PRHDT, CDR2 FYEKMQ (reference sequence). The CDR3 loop spans 16 amino acids. The ends lost 1 base at V and 2 bases at J; junction bases unmatched: 4. CDR3 sequence reads: CASSLAGTSGTYEQYF. CDR3 nucleotides: TGTGCCAGCAGCTTAGCTGGGACTAGCGGAACCTACGAGCAGTACTTC.

The chain carries TRBV28 and TRBJ2-3; TRBD2 is a possible D gene (6 bases). The V gene's germline CDR1 is MDHEN and CDR2 SYDVKM. The CDR3 has 16 amino acids. V lost 5 bases and J 6 bases, leaving 21 bases between the germline ends. The DNA of the CDR3 is TGTGCCAGCAGTCCCCACCCCCAGGGACTCGCCGATACGCAGTATTTT. Its translation is CASSPHPQGLADTQYF.

The chain uses TRBV5-1 and TRBJ2-2; D is perhaps TRBD2 (6 bases). CDR1 SGHRS and CDR2 YFSETQ come from the germline V gene. The CDR3 has 15 residues. Trimming left V 3 bases short and J 6 bases short, with 15 bases between. CDR3 sequence: CASSSGTFYAGELFF. The CDR3 nucleotides are TGCGCCAGCAGCTCAGGGACTTTTTACGCCGGGGAGCTGTTTTTT.

This sequence joins TRBV5-5 and TRBJ2-3, with a weak D call TRBD2 (6 bases). V was clipped by 1 base and J by 7 bases, with 13 bases between them. The CDR3 sequence is 14 residues long. Germline V gene data show CDR1 as SGHKS and CDR2 as YYEKEE (reference sequence). This CDR3 is CASSLTGDWNTQYF. CDR3 DNA sequence: TGTGCCAGCAGCTTGACGGGAGACTGGAATACGCAGTATTTT.

The rearrangement uses TRBV5-6 and TRBJ2-7, with D unresolved. The CDR3 covers 13 residues. The V end lost 2 bases, the J end lost 4 bases, and 10 bases lay between the germline ends. CDR1 and CDR2 from the germline V gene are SGHDT and YYEEEE. CDR3 DNA sequence: TGTGCCAGCAGCTTTCAGTCGCGTTACGAGCAGTACGTC. Translated, it gives CASSFQSRYEQYV.

The chain is built from TRBV30 and TRBJ1-2, with TRBD1 as a possible D gene (5 bases). The CDR3 consists of 13 residues. V shed 3 bases and J shed 8 bases, with 16 bases lying between them. Germline CDR1 is GTSNPN and CDR2 is SVGIG (reference sequence). This chain's CDR3 is CAWSDGHIPGYTF. The CDR3 DNA sequence: TGTGCCTGGAGCGATGGACACATTCCCGGCTACACCTTC.

The chain uses TRBV30 and TRBJ1-4, with 9 nucleotides matching TRBD1. J lost 5 bases, V lost 1 base, and 2 bases had no gene match. The CDR3 totals 14 residues. Germline CDR1 GTSNPN, CDR2 SVGIG (reference sequence). CDR3 in amino acids: CAWSDGQGNEKLFF. The CDR3 DNA reads as TGTGCCTGGAGTGATGGACAGGGGAATGAAAAACTGTTTTTT.

The V call is TRBV21-1, the J call TRBJ1-1. TRBV21-1 constitutes a pseudogene. CDR3 size: 14 residues. CDR3 DNA sequence: TGTGCCAGCAGCAAGGAGACGGAGGACACTGAAGCTTTCTTT. Translation: CASSKETEDTEAFF.

This clone rates as medium-sized. This chain joins TRBV21-1 and TRBJ2-7. TRBV21-1 is recorded as a pseudogene. The CDR3 runs to 14 residues. For the CDR3, the DNA is TGTGCCAGCAGCAAACCCCGCCCCGGATACGAGCAGTACGTC. Translation gives CASSKPRPGYEQYV.

The sample holds one count of this clone. The gene calls are TRBV28 and TRBJ1-1, with D tentatively TRBD1 (5 bases). The V end lost 7 bases, the J end lost 1 base, and 22 bases lay between the germline ends. The germline CDR1 and CDR2 sequences are MDHEN and SYDVKM. The CDR3 contains 17 residues. CDR3 coding DNA: TGTGCCAGCATTAAAGACGGGGGGGGTAGACCGAACACTGAAGCTTTCTTT. Translating it yields CASIKDGGGRPNTEAFF.

The gene calls are TRBV29-1 and TRBJ1-2, with TRBD1 as a possible D gene (6 bases). The CDR3 runs to 14 residues. Trimming pared 4 bases from V and 9 bases from J, leaving 21 bases between. CDR1 is SQVTM and CDR2 is ANQGSEA in the germline V gene. CDR3 nucleotides: TGCAGCGTTGTAGGACAGACAACCTCTTTTCGCTACACCTTC. Protein product: CSVVGQTTSFRYTF.

The chain uses TRBV20-1 and TRBJ1-1; 7 nucleotides line up with TRBD1. Trimming cost V 5 bases and J 6 bases; bases outside gene matches: 3. The germline CDR1 and CDR2 sequences are DFQATT and SNEGSKA (reference sequence). The CDR3 loop spans 11 amino acids. The CDR3 protein is CSALTGAEAFF. For the CDR3, the DNA is TGCAGTGCTTTAACAGGGGCTGAAGCTTTCTTT.

The rearrangement uses TRBV28 and TRBJ1-6, with TRBD1 matching over 8 bases. V lost 7 bases to trimming and J lost 8 bases; unmatched junction nucleotides: 4. From germline, CDR1 is MDHEN and CDR2 SYDVKM. CDR3 length: 13 residues. The CDR3 loop reads CASTGQGDSPLHF. CDR3 nucleotide sequence: TGTGCCAGCACCGGACAGGGAGATTCACCCCTCCACTTT.

The chain carries TRBV11-2 and TRBJ1-1; no clear D. The germline gives CDR1 SGHAT, CDR2 FQNNGV. The CDR3 is 13 amino acids. Trimming took 2 bases from V and 1 from J, leaving 5 bases between them. CDR3 residues: CASSLLPNTEAFF. The DNA for the CDR3 is TGTGCCAGCAGCTTATTGCCGAACACTGAAGCTTTCTTT.

The rearrangement uses TRBV5-4 and TRBJ2-7; 7 bases map to TRBD1. With 4 bases clipped from V and 5 bases from J, the junction kept 6 bases outside the gene matches. Germline-derived CDR1 and CDR2 are SGHNT and YYREEE (reference sequence). This CDR3 is built from 13 residues. CDR3 amino acids: CASSTDRDHEQYF. The CDR3 bases are TGTGCCAGCAGCACTGACAGGGACCACGAGCAGTACTTC.

The gene calls are TRBV30 and TRBJ1-1; D ambiguous. This CDR3 comprises 12 residues. The germline V gene encodes CDR1 GTSNPN and CDR2 SVGIG (reference sequence). V shed 4 bases and J shed 3 bases, with 9 bases lying between them. CDR3 nucleotides: TGTGCCTGGAAGAGGGCCCACACTGAAGCTTTCTTT. Protein sequence: CAWKRAHTEAFF. Full variable domain (missing parts from reference TRBV30 and TRBJ1-1): SQTIHQWPATLVQPVGSPLSLECTVEGTSNPNLYWYRQAAGRGLQLLFYSVGIGQISSEVPQNLSASRPQDRQFILSSKKLLLSDSGFYLCAWKRAHTEAFFGQGTRLTVV.

The V gene is TRBV19, the J gene TRBJ2-1; the D is unclear. Between the trimmed V and J ends, which lost 1 base and 0 bases, there was a span of 7 bases. This CDR3 comprises 15 residues. CDR1 and CDR2 (germline): LNHDA, SQIVND (reference sequence). The CDR3 region has the DNA TGTGCCAGTAGTATAGGCCATTCCTCCTACAATGAGCAGTTCTTC. This translates into CASSIGHSSYNEQFF.

This clone has a handful of counts. This rearrangement joins TRBV19 to TRBJ2-2; no definite D call. Trimming took off 6 bases at V and 1 base at J, with 15 bases between the two ends. The CDR3 loop spans 16 amino acids. Germline V lookup: CDR1 LNHDA, CDR2 SQIVND (reference sequence). CDR3 sequence reads: CASSQVGRVNTGELFF. In DNA form, the CDR3 reads TGTGCCAGTAGCCAGGTGGGCAGAGTGAACACCGGGGAGCTGTTTTTT.

The gene calls are TRBV5-6 and TRBJ1-5, with unresolved D. Trimming took 3 bases from V and 0 from J, leaving 7 bases between them. The CDR3 runs 14 residues. The germline V gene has CDR1 SGHDT and CDR2 YYEEEE. The DNA of the CDR3 is TGTGCCAGCAGCTATCAGTTTAGCAATCAGCCCCAGCATTTT. Its translation is CASSYQFSNQPQHF.

This clone was seen only once. The chain employs TRBV5-5 and TRBJ2-5; tentative D call: TRBD2 (6 bases). CDR1 and CDR2 from the germline V gene are SGHKS and YYEKEE (reference sequence). Trimming removed 2 bases at V and 7 bases at J, with 15 bases between. This CDR3 spans 14 amino acids. The DNA for the CDR3 is TGTGCCAGCAGCTTTTCTCCGGGAGAAGGGACCCAGTACTTC. This translates into CASSFSPGEGTQYF.

The rearrangement links TRBV5-1 to TRBJ2-1, with TRBD1 matching over 11 bases. From germline, CDR1 is SGHRS and CDR2 YFSETQ. The CDR3 has 15 amino acids. V lost 6 bases to trimming and J lost 3 bases; unmatched junction nucleotides: 5. DNA for the CDR3: TGCGCCAGCAAGGCGGGACAGGGGGACTACAATGAGCAGTTCTTC. This sequence encodes CASKAGQGDYNEQFF.

The chain recombines TRBV18 with TRBJ1-3; D is ambiguous. V gave up 1 base and J gave up 0 bases, with 13 bases separating them. Germline CDR1 is KGHSH and CDR2 is LQKENI. The CDR3 sequence is 17 residues long. CDR3 in amino acids: CASSPLPGKSSGNTIYF. Here the CDR3 DNA reads TGTGCCAGCTCACCACTTCCCGGGAAGAGCTCTGGAAACACCATATATTTT.

The rearrangement joins TRBV10-1 to TRBJ2-1, with 10 bases matching TRBD2. Per the germline V gene, CDR1 is WNHNN and CDR2 is SYGVQD (reference sequence). The CDR3 spans 15 residues. V was pared by 5 bases and J by 4 bases, with 5 bases of the junction left unmatched. CDR3 nucleotides: TGCGCCAGCAGTCGACAAGCGGGGGGGTACAATGAGCAGTTCTTC. It specifies CASSRQAGGYNEQFF.

The sample holds a few counts of this clone. The chain has TRBV19 and TRBJ2-1; D is ambiguous. This CDR3 contains 14 residues. Deletions cut 5 bases from V and 10 bases from J, with 18 bases between. Germline assignment: CDR1 LNHDA and CDR2 SQIVND (reference sequence). This chain's CDR3 is CASSVEGRSSEQFF. The CDR3 DNA is TGTGCCAGTAGTGTCGAAGGCAGAAGCTCCGAGCAGTTCTTC.

This clone appeared a few times. This chain links TRBV6-5 with TRBJ1-1; the D is unclear. The V gene lost 0 bases and the J gene lost 1 base, with 12 bases spanning the gap. The CDR3 contains 16 residues. Germline values: CDR1 MNHEY, CDR2 SVGAGI. CDR3 in amino acids: CASSYSSGWGNTEAFF. Here the CDR3 DNA reads TGTGCCAGCAGTTACTCGAGTGGGTGGGGGAACACTGAAGCTTTCTTT.

This chain uses TRBV7-9 with TRBJ2-3; D gene unclear. The germline gives CDR1 SEHNR, CDR2 FQNEAQ (reference sequence). The CDR3 runs 15 residues. Trimming pared 2 bases from V and 2 bases from J, leaving 11 bases between. CDR3 DNA sequence: TGTGCCAGCAGCTTAAGCATTGGAATCACAGATACGCAGTATTTT. Its protein is CASSLSIGITDTQYF.

This sequence joins TRBV30 and TRBJ2-7, with a tentative D call TRBD1 (7 bases). CDR3 length: 11 residues. Between the trimmed V and J ends, which lost 1 base and 12 bases, there was a span of 13 bases. CDR1 is GTSNPN and CDR2 is SVGIG in the germline V gene (reference sequence). The CDR3 loop reads CAWSARGRPYF. In DNA form, the CDR3 reads TGTGCCTGGAGTGCCAGGGGGAGGCCGTACTTC.

V gene TRBV5-1 combines with J gene TRBJ1-5; 7 bases line up with TRBD1. Germline assignment: CDR1 SGHRS and CDR2 YFSETQ. There are 14 residues in the CDR3. V shed 4 bases and J 6 bases; nucleotides not matched to a gene: 7. The CDR3 reads CASSQSTGVQPQHF. Written as DNA, the CDR3 is TGCGCCAGCAGCCAATCTACAGGGGTTCAGCCCCAGCATTTT.